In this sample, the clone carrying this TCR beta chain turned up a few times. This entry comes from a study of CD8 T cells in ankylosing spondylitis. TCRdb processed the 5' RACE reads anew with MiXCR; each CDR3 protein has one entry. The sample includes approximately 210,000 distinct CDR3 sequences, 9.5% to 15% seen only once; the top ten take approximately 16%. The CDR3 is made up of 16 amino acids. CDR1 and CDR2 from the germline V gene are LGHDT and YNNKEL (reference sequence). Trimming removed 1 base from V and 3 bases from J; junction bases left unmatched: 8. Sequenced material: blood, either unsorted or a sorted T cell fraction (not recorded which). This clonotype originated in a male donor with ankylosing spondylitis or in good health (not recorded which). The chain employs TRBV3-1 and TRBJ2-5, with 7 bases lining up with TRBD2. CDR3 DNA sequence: TGTGCCAGCAGCCAAGGATCCAGCGGGGAAGAAGAGACCCAGTACTTC. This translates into CASSQGSSGEEETQYF.